One sample yielded the 2 T cell receptor beta chains listed below, sequenced in a study of response to subunit inactivated influenza vaccine. MiXCR, applied by TCRdb to the RT-PCR reads, yields one record per CDR3 protein. The table records 800,000 to 1,000,000 distinct CDR3 sequences, about 20% of them present only once. This material consisted of PBMCs from blood, taken 4 to 6 days after vaccination. Receptor source: a man aged 50-59 years who received an inactivated influenza vaccine.

The J gene is TRBJ1-6, the V gene TRBV25-1; TRBD1 aligns across 7 bases. With 2 bases clipped from V and 6 bases from J, the junction kept 4 bases outside the gene matches. Germline-derived CDR1 and CDR2 are MGHDK and SYGVNS. The CDR3 extends over 15 amino acids. For the CDR3, the DNA is TGTGCCAGCAGTGAAGTACAGGGGTTTAATTCACCCCTCCACTTT. This encodes CASSEVQGFNSPLHF.

This clonotype was observed a handful of times. The chain uses TRBV20-1 and TRBJ1-5; TRBD1 might be the D (6 bases). Trimming took 5 bases from V and 7 from J, leaving 15 bases between them. Germline V gene sequence: CDR1 DFQATT, CDR2 SNEGSKA (reference sequence). There are 13 residues in the CDR3. The CDR3 reads CSAPVETGQPQHF. The CDR3 region has the DNA TGCAGTGCTCCTGTTGAAACAGGGCAGCCCCAGCATTTT.